This entry lists 28 T cell receptor beta chains sequenced from one sample in a study of patients and donors after allogeneic stem cell transplantation. TCRdb fed the RT-PCR reads into MiXCR, producing one record per CDR3 protein. The table records approximately 200,000 distinct CDR3 sequences, roughly two fifths of them present only once. The sequencing sample was made of blood, either unsorted or a sorted T cell fraction (not recorded which). The receptors derive from a human donor who was either an allogeneic HSCT recipient or a stem cell or donor lymphocyte infusion donor (not recorded which). It is not recorded whose cells these are; they may come from a transplant donor.

This chain joins TRBV6-6 and TRBJ1-1; D may be TRBD1 (5 bases). The germline V gene encodes CDR1 MNHNY and CDR2 SVGAGI (reference sequence). V was cut by 5 bases and J by 4 bases, with 17 bases left in between. The CDR3 has 15 amino acids. CDR3: CASSTPGGVSTEAFF. The CDR3 DNA reads as TGTGCCAGCAGTACCCCGGGGGGGGTAAGCACTGAAGCTTTCTTT.

The chain recombines TRBV10-3 with TRBJ2-7, with D unresolved. V dropped 11 bases and J dropped 3 bases, with 20 bases sitting between them. The germline V gene encodes CDR1 ENHRY and CDR2 SYGVKD. CDR3 size: 14 residues. CDR3 residues: CAVLPEGGVYEQYF. Written as DNA, the CDR3 is TGTGCCGTCCTTCCCGAAGGTGGAGTCTACGAGCAGTACTTC.

There are a few counts of this clonotype. The CDR3 protein is CASRTGTLYGYTF. CDR3 DNA sequence: TGTGCCAGCAGAACCGGGACCCTATATGGCTACACCTTC. The J gene is TRBJ1-2, the V gene TRBV12-3 or TRBV12-4; tentatively, D is TRBD1 (5 bases). The CDR3 loop spans 13 amino acids. V lost 6 bases to trimming and J lost 5 bases, with 13 bases between them.

This clonotype was counted only a few times. This rearrangement joins TRBV27 to TRBJ2-1, with TRBD1 matching over 10 bases. Trimming took 7 bases from V and 7 from J; bases not matched to a gene: 10. Germline V gives CDR1 MNHEY, CDR2 SMNVEV (reference sequence). This CDR3 has 15 amino acids. CDR3 region: CASTSWDRGLNEQFF. The DNA for the CDR3 is TGTGCCAGCACCTCTTGGGACAGGGGTTTGAATGAGCAGTTCTTC.

In this sample, this clonotype turned up a few times. This sequence joins TRBV29-1 and TRBJ2-3, with TRBD1 identical over 9 bases. Germline V gene data show CDR1 as SQVTM and CDR2 as ANQGSEA. Trimming took 7 bases from V and 6 from J; bases not matched to a gene: 5. This CDR3 has 12 residues. CDR3 sequence reads: CSARTGADTQYF. The CDR3 coding sequence is TGCAGCGCCCGGACAGGGGCGGATACGCAGTATTTT.

The rearrangement links TRBV28 to TRBJ2-7; tentatively, D is TRBD1 (6 bases). The CDR3 is 15 residues long. Germline V gene lookup returns CDR1 MDHEN and CDR2 SYDVKM. The V and J ends lost 10 bases and 1 base respectively, with 20 bases between them. CDR3 in amino acids: CAIRADPTGSYEQYF. The CDR3, as DNA: TGTGCCATACGGGCTGACCCGACAGGATCCTACGAGCAGTACTTC. Together with reference TRBV28 and TRBJ2-7, the CDR3 gives the full variable domain: DVKVTQSSRYLVKRTGEKVFLECVQDMDHENMFWYRQDPGLGLRLIYFSYDVKMKEKGDIPEGYSVSREKKERFSLILESASTNQTSMYLCAIRADPTGSYEQYFGPGTRLTVT.

In its sample, this clonotype was seen a few times. At one of its ends the junction is not consistent with the germline gene, which may arise from a read error. This rearrangement joins TRBV4-1 to TRBJ1-1; D is unresolved. The CDR3 is 13 residues long. Germline V CDR1 and CDR2: MGHRA, YSYEKL. CDR3 amino acids: CASSQEDHTDAFF. The CDR3 region has the DNA TGCGCCAGCAGCCAAGAGGACCATACTGACGCTTTCTTT.

The genes are TRBV13 and TRBJ1-6; 7 bases agree with TRBD1. The V and J ends lost 3 bases and 8 bases, in that order; junction bases with no gene match: 7. Germline V lookup: CDR1 PRHDT, CDR2 FYEKMQ (reference sequence). This CDR3 is 15 amino acids long. The CDR3 coding sequence is TGTGCCAGCAGCTTGCCGGGACAGATAGATTCACCCCTCCACTTT. It encodes CASSLPGQIDSPLHF.

The chain combines TRBV9 with TRBJ2-3; 7 nucleotides align to TRBD2. The CDR3 has 16 residues. Looked up from germline, CDR1 is SGDLS and CDR2 is YYNGEE. The trim removed 4 bases at V and 0 bases at J, leaving 8 bases unmatched. In nucleotides, the CDR3 is TGTGCCAGCAGCACCCCCGGGACTACTAGCACAGATACGCAGTATTTT. Translating it yields CASSTPGTTSTDTQYF.

This chain links TRBV5-1 with TRBJ2-1, with D perhaps assigned TRBD1 or TRBD2 (5 bases each). Germline CDR1 reads SGHRS; CDR2 reads YFSETQ. CDR3 length: 17 residues. The ends were cut back, 4 bases at V and 7 bases at J, with 24 bases in the middle. CDR3 residues: CASSQAGTRIPWNEQFF. CDR3 nucleotides: TGCGCCAGCAGCCAGGCCGGGACGAGAATCCCTTGGAATGAGCAGTTCTTC.

V and J are TRBV11-2 and TRBJ2-1; D is unresolved. Germline lookup yields CDR1 SGHAT and CDR2 FQNNGV. The V end was cut by 1 base, the J end by 3 bases, with 7 bases between. The CDR3 has 14 amino acids. The CDR3 region has the DNA TGTGCCAGCAGCTTAGCGGTAAACTACAATGAGCAGTTCTTC. Its translation: CASSLAVNYNEQFF.

J is TRBJ1-1 and V is TRBV7-9; 7 bases match TRBD1. This CDR3 spans 13 amino acids. Germline values: CDR1 SEHNR, CDR2 FQNEAQ (reference sequence). Trimming at V came to 5 bases and at J to 5 bases, leaving 5 bases not matched to a gene. The CDR3 nucleotides read TGTGCCAGCAGCCGGGACAGCGATACTGAAGCTTTCTTT. It codes for CASSRDSDTEAFF.

The chain links TRBV7-9 to TRBJ2-7; 7 nucleotides agree with TRBD1. This CDR3 contains 13 residues. V trimming: 6 bases; J trimming: 5 bases; junction bases outside the gene matches: 7. Germline V gene lookup returns CDR1 SEHNR and CDR2 FQNEAQ (reference sequence). DNA of the CDR3: TGTGCCAGCAGACGACAGGGTCACCACGAGCAGTACTTC. Residues: CASRRQGHHEQYF.

The chain employs TRBV24-1 and TRBJ2-3; the D gene is possibly TRBD2 (6 bases). V was trimmed by 3 bases and J by 0 bases, leaving 12 bases between them. Germline V lookup: CDR1 KGHDR, CDR2 SFDVKD. The CDR3 consists of 16 residues. The CDR3, as DNA: TGTGCCACCAGTGATCCGACTAGACCAAGCACAGATACGCAGTATTTT. Amino acid sequence: CATSDPTRPSTDTQYF.

The gene calls are TRBV7-3 and TRBJ2-1; 7 bases align to TRBD2. Trimming at V came to 6 bases and at J to 7 bases, leaving 12 bases not matched to a gene. CDR1 SGHTA and CDR2 FQGTGA come from the germline V gene. CDR3 length: 15 residues. CDR3: CASRRASGMGNEQFF. The CDR3 DNA reads TGTGCCAGCAGGCGGGCTAGCGGAATGGGGAATGAGCAGTTCTTC. Complete variable domain (other parts from reference TRBV7-3 and TRBJ2-1): GAGVSQTPSNKVTEKGKYVELRCDPISGHTALYWYRQSLGQGPEFLIYFQGTGAADDSGLPNDRFFAVRPEGSVSTLKIQRTERGDSAVYLCASRRASGMGNEQFFGPGTRLTVL.

The chain has TRBV5-6 and TRBJ2-2, with D maybe TRBD1 (7 bases). Germline values: CDR1 SGHDT, CDR2 YYEEEE. CDR3 length: 15 amino acids. Trimming took 3 bases from V and 7 from J, leaving 16 bases between them. The CDR3 bases are TGTGCCAGCAGCTGGAGGGACAGCCTCGGCGGGGAGCTGTTTTTT. It is translated as CASSWRDSLGGELFF.

This clonotype was counted a few times. The chain links TRBV9 to TRBJ1-2; 9 positions match TRBD1. Germline-derived CDR1 and CDR2 are SGDLS and YYNGEE. CDR3 length: 16 residues. The trim removed 0 bases at V and 5 bases at J, leaving 8 bases unmatched. CDR3 amino acids: CASSVEGTGKGYGYTF. The CDR3 nucleotides are TGTGCCAGCAGCGTAGAGGGGACAGGGAAGGGGTATGGCTACACCTTC.

V gene TRBV5-1 combines with J gene TRBJ1-2; perhaps TRBD1 as D (6 bases). The V gene lost 4 bases and the J gene lost 1 base, with 14 bases spanning the gap. This CDR3 comprises 15 residues. The germline CDR1 and CDR2 sequences are SGHRS and YFSETQ. The CDR3 region has the DNA TGCGCCAGCAGCCCCGAGGGGGGCTTTAACTATGGCTACACCTTC. Translation gives CASSPEGGFNYGYTF.

The chain couples TRBV3-1 to TRBJ2-1; the D gene is possibly TRBD1 (6 bases). The CDR3 runs 13 residues. The germline V gene has CDR1 LGHDT and CDR2 YNNKEL (reference sequence). Trimming left V 11 bases short and J 3 bases short, with 14 bases between. This CDR3 reads CAGKGEYYNEQFF. The CDR3 coding sequence is TGTGCCGGCAAGGGGGAGTACTACAATGAGCAGTTCTTC.

The rearrangement links TRBV6-2 or TRBV6-3 to TRBJ2-1, with D unclear. V gave up 4 bases and J gave up 5 bases, with 9 bases separating them. The CDR3 is 13 residues long. Germline V gene data show CDR1 as MNHEY and CDR2 as SVGEGT. CDR3 loop: CASSSGMHNEQFF. DNA of the CDR3: TGTGCCAGCAGTTCTGGAATGCACAATGAGCAGTTCTTC.

The chain couples TRBV5-1 to TRBJ2-1; 10 bases line up with TRBD2. Germline lookup yields CDR1 SGHRS and CDR2 YFSETQ. V shed 1 base and J 5 bases; nucleotides not matched to a gene: 3. This CDR3 has 15 residues. Here the CDR3 DNA reads TGCGCCAGCAGCTTGAGGACTAGCGGCCACAATGAGCAGTTCTTC. Translating it yields CASSLRTSGHNEQFF.

This clonotype was observed a handful of times. The CDR3 DNA reads TGTGCCAGCAGCTACGGAGGCGATCAGCCCCAGCATTTT. It yields the protein CASSYGGDQPQHF. The J gene is TRBJ1-5, the V gene TRBV7-8, with no clear D. In germline, CDR1 is SGHVS, CDR2 FQNEAQ. The CDR3 sequence is 13 residues long. Trimming shortened V by 4 bases and J by 5 bases, and 9 bases separated the two germline ends.

The V gene is TRBV5-1, the J gene TRBJ2-1; 7 bases align to TRBD2. The CDR3 has 14 amino acids. The ends lost 4 bases at V and 2 bases at J; junction bases unmatched: 3. Germline CDR1 is SGHRS and CDR2 is YFSETQ. This CDR3 reads CASSGSGAYNEQFF. The CDR3 region has the DNA TGCGCCAGCAGCGGGAGCGGGGCCTACAATGAGCAGTTCTTC.

This clonotype occurred a few times. The chain has TRBV6-5 and TRBJ1-2; 10 positions agree with TRBD1. The CDR3 has 15 residues. Germline loops: CDR1 MNHEY, CDR2 SVGAGI. J was trimmed by 2 bases and V by 5 bases; bases with no gene match: 5. Here the CDR3 reads CASSKPGQGNYGYTF. CDR3 in DNA: TGTGCCAGCAGTAAACCGGGACAGGGGAACTATGGCTACACCTTC.

This clonotype occurred many times. This chain links TRBV5-1 with TRBJ1-1; 7 nucleotides agree with TRBD1. V lost 3 bases, J lost 1 base, and 3 bases stayed unmatched. The CDR3 length is 14 residues. CDR1 and CDR2 (germline): SGHRS, YFSETQ. Written as DNA, the CDR3 is TGCGCCAGCAGCTCCGGGACAGAGAACACTGAAGCTTTCTTT. Its translation: CASSSGTENTEAFF.

The chain has TRBV29-1 and TRBJ2-4; 9 positions agree with TRBD1. Germline loops: CDR1 SQVTM, CDR2 ANQGSEA. The CDR3 sequence is 13 residues long. V was clipped by 8 bases and J by 6 bases; unmatched bases: 8. The CDR3 is CSSWDRDRNIQYF. CDR3 coding DNA: TGCAGCTCTTGGGACAGGGACCGAAACATTCAGTACTTC.

This sequence joins TRBV12-3 or TRBV12-4 and TRBJ2-3, with D unclear. CDR3 length equals 12 residues. V shed 6 bases and J shed 0 bases, with 4 bases lying between them. CDR3 protein: CASRPSTDTQYF. Here the CDR3 DNA reads TGTGCCAGCAGACCAAGCACAGATACGCAGTATTTT.

The chain couples TRBV28 to TRBJ1-4; D unresolved. Germline V gene lookup returns CDR1 MDHEN and CDR2 SYDVKM. V shed 5 bases and J shed 14 bases, with 15 bases lying between them. This CDR3 has 12 amino acids. The CDR3 reads CASSKQSWMLFF. CDR3 DNA: TGTGCCAGCAGTAAACAGTCCTGGATGCTGTTTTTT.